One sample yielded the 18 T cell receptor beta chains listed below, sequenced in a study of blood T cell repertoires in COVID-19. Sequencing used immunoSEQ multiplex PCR; TCRdb keeps in-frame clones, though not all of them. The data hold approximately 160,000 clones, with 80% to 90% observed a single time. The specimen was peripheral blood. All receptors come from a middle-aged man who had recovered from COVID-19.

V and J are TRBV28 and TRBJ2-7, with D maybe TRBD1 (5 bases). The length of the CDR3 is 12 residues. Germline V gene sequence: CDR1 MDHEN, CDR2 SYDVKM. The germline V and J ends were trimmed by 4 bases and 7 bases, with 11 bases remaining between them. CDR3 in amino acids: CASSSGREEQYF. CDR3 nucleotide sequence: TGTGCCAGCAGTTCAGGCAGGGAAGAGCAGTACTTC.

This chain links TRBV4-1 with TRBJ2-2; 7 nucleotides line up with TRBD1. CDR3 length: 17 residues. Germline assignment: CDR1 MGHRA and CDR2 YSYEKL. V lost 5 bases to trimming and J lost 1 base; unmatched junction nucleotides: 10. The CDR3 nucleotides read TGCGCCAGCAGCGATCGAACAGGGGTACGGAACACCGGGGAGCTGTTTTTT. Protein product: CASSDRTGVRNTGELFF.

CDR3 region: CASSRQGTNEKLFF. As DNA, the CDR3 is TGTGCCAGTAGTAGACAGGGTACTAATGAAAAACTGTTTTTT. V usage is TRBV19 and J usage is TRBJ1-4, with TRBD1 matching over 7 bases. The V gene end was trimmed by 4 bases and the J gene end by 2 bases; junction bases not matched to a gene: 1. Germline V CDR1 and CDR2: LNHDA, SQIVND (reference sequence). This CDR3 contains 14 residues.

This chain links TRBV19 with TRBJ1-6; 9 positions match TRBD1. This CDR3 is 14 amino acids long. Trimming removed 5 bases from V and 10 bases from J; junction bases left unmatched: 6. CDR1 is LNHDA and CDR2 is SQIVND in the germline V gene (reference sequence). The CDR3 is CASSLRDRASPLHF. CDR3 DNA sequence: TGTGCCAGTAGTCTCCGGGACAGGGCCTCACCCCTCCACTTT.

This clone appeared once. The CDR3 reads CASSSEGGTGLNIQYF. CDR3 nucleotides: TGCGCCAGCAGCTCCGAAGGAGGGACAGGGCTGAACATTCAGTACTTC. V and J are TRBV4-1 and TRBJ2-4, with 9 positions matching TRBD1. V dropped 5 bases and J dropped 7; count of bases not matched to a gene: 12. Per germline, CDR1 MGHRA and CDR2 YSYEKL. This CDR3 comprises 16 residues.

The CDR3 loop is CASSFPRGGASGANVLTF. In DNA, the CDR3 is TGTGCCAGCAGCTTCCCGCGGGGGGGTGCTTCTGGGGCCAACGTCCTGACTTTC. The chain recombines TRBV5-4 with TRBJ2-6; the match to TRBD2 covers 9 bases. The germline CDR1 and CDR2 sequences are SGHNT and YYREEE (reference sequence). This CDR3 is built from 18 residues. With 2 bases clipped from V and 1 base from J, the junction kept 7 bases outside the gene matches.

The chain employs TRBV4-3 and TRBJ1-1, with D maybe TRBD1 (5 bases). V was pared by 0 bases and J by 4 bases, with 12 bases between. The germline V gene encodes CDR1 LGHNA and CDR2 YSLEER. The CDR3 runs to 15 residues. The CDR3 region is CASSQDWGGATEAFF. The CDR3 DNA reads TGCGCCAGCAGCCAAGATTGGGGGGGAGCCACTGAAGCTTTCTTT.

The chain couples TRBV9 to TRBJ2-7, with TRBD2 identical over 9 bases. Trimming cost V 0 bases and J 5 bases; bases outside gene matches: 6. This CDR3 is built from 15 residues. CDR1 is SGDLS, CDR2 YYNGEE, per germline. DNA for the CDR3: TGTGCCAGCAGCGTAGGCGGGAGGGCCACGCACGAGCAGTACTTC. Amino acid sequence: CASSVGGRATHEQYF.

V and J are TRBV14 and TRBJ2-1; tentative D call: TRBD2 (6 bases). The length of the CDR3 is 16 residues. V dropped 3 bases and J dropped 2 bases, with 14 bases sitting between them. Germline V lookup: CDR1 SGHDN, CDR2 FVKESK. The CDR3 sequence is CASSHPGRYPYNEQFF. CDR3 nucleotide sequence: TGTGCCAGCAGCCACCCCGGGAGATACCCCTACAATGAGCAGTTCTTC. The full variable domain, in which reference TRBV14 and TRBJ2-1 provide the parts outside the CDR3, is EAGVTQFPSHSVIEKGQTVTLRCDPISGHDNLYWYRRVMGKEIKFLLHFVKESKQDESGMPNNRFLAERTGGTYSTLKVQPAELEDSGVYFCASSHPGRYPYNEQFFGPGTRLTVL.

This clone has more than one count but fewer than ten. The genes are TRBV19 and TRBJ1-4; D perhaps matches TRBD1 (5 bases). Deletions cut 3 bases from V and 5 bases from J, with 16 bases between. The CDR3 has 16 amino acids. The V gene's germline CDR1 is LNHDA and CDR2 SQIVND (reference sequence). CDR3 nucleotide sequence: TGTGCCAGTAGTATGAAGGGAGGGGATGGAAATGAAAAACTGTTTTTT. Translation gives CASSMKGGDGNEKLFF.

In DNA form, the CDR3 reads TGTACCAGCAGCCCGAACGGGGGGGACGTCTACGAGCAGTACTTC. The encoded protein is CTSSPNGGDVYEQYF. The gene calls are TRBV7-2 and TRBJ2-7; 8 bases match TRBD2. CDR1 is SGHTA and CDR2 is FQGNSA in the germline V gene. J lost 3 bases, V lost 5 bases, and 9 bases had no gene match. The CDR3 has 15 residues. Full variable domain (missing parts from reference TRBV7-2 and TRBJ2-7): GAGVSQSPSNKVTEKGKDVELRCDPISGHTALYWYRQSLGQGLEFLIYFQGNSAPDKSGLPSDRFSAERTGGSVSTLTIQRTQQEDSAVYLCTSSPNGGDVYEQYFGPGTRLTVT.

This clone was detected a few times. The chain couples TRBV5-4 to TRBJ1-4; possible D gene TRBD1, 5 bases. Trimming left V 3 bases short and J 0 bases short, with 12 bases between. CDR1 is SGHNT, CDR2 YYREEE, per germline (reference sequence). The CDR3 totals 16 residues. The CDR3 here is CASSSNRGATNEKLFF. DNA of the CDR3: TGTGCCAGCAGCTCGAATAGGGGTGCAACTAATGAAAAACTGTTTTTT.

The chain combines TRBV5-6 with TRBJ1-5, with D tentatively TRBD1 (6 bases). Trimming pared 0 bases from V and 7 bases from J, leaving 8 bases between. The CDR3 has 13 residues. Germline V lookup: CDR1 SGHDT, CDR2 YYEEEE. The CDR3 DNA reads as TGTGCCAGCAGCTTGGAACAGGGCCAGCCCCAGCATTTT. Residues: CASSLEQGQPQHF.

This rearrangement joins TRBV5-5 to TRBJ2-7; no clear D. CDR3 length: 13 amino acids. Germline CDR1 and CDR2: SGHKS and YYEKEE (reference sequence). V was pared by 2 bases and J by 6 bases, with 12 bases between. In DNA form, the CDR3 reads TGTGCCAGCAGCTTTTCCGTTCGGGTCGAGCAGTACTTC. It specifies CASSFSVRVEQYF.

J is TRBJ1-1 and V is TRBV3-1 (or the pseudogene TRBV3-2), with TRBD1 matching over 7 bases. Germline assignment: CDR1 LGHDT and CDR2 YNNKEL (reference sequence). V dropped 0 bases and J dropped 0; count of bases not matched to a gene: 7. This CDR3 has 17 amino acids. The CDR3 DNA reads TGTGCCAGCAGCCAAGATGTGACAGGGCTTATGAACACTGAAGCTTTCTTT. It specifies CASSQDVTGLMNTEAFF.

The chain employs TRBV6-2 or TRBV6-3 and TRBJ1-5; a possible D gene is TRBD1 (6 bases). The CDR3 covers 12 residues. Germline values: CDR1 MNHEY, CDR2 SVGEGT. V was clipped by 4 bases and J by 9 bases, with 10 bases between them. CDR3 DNA sequence: TGTGCCAGCAGTTTACAGGGACGGCCCCAGCATTTT. Protein: CASSLQGRPQHF.

The chain joins TRBV10-3 to TRBJ2-5; 9 nucleotides line up with TRBD2. V was pared by 0 bases and J by 7 bases, with 9 bases of the junction left unmatched. The germline gives CDR1 ENHRY, CDR2 SYGVKD. This CDR3 has 16 amino acids. The CDR3 reads CAISESTGLAGLTQYF. CDR3 DNA: TGTGCCATCAGTGAGTCGACGGGTCTAGCGGGGCTGACCCAGTACTTC.

This clone was seen a few times. The chain recombines TRBV4-3 with TRBJ2-7; D ambiguous. Germline values: CDR1 LGHNA, CDR2 YSLEER. V was cut by 0 bases and J by 3 bases, with 12 bases left in between. The CDR3 length is 15 residues. The CDR3 here is CASSQDWRQGYEQYF. In DNA, the CDR3 is TGCGCCAGCAGCCAAGACTGGCGGCAAGGCTACGAGCAGTACTTC.